This T cell receptor (beta chain) was identified during a study of cytomegalovirus exposure and HLA in healthy donors. Study outcomes and limitations: When a later analysis compared HLA-associated TCR beta chains with equally common others, the HLA-associated chains turned out to be more clonally expanded and to have lower generation probabilities. V- and J-gene trimming in TCR beta was tied to a missense DCLRE1C variant by an analysis performed later.

A multiplex PCR was run with 60 Vbeta primers and 13 Jbeta primers. Clones were sequenced by immunoSEQ multiplex PCR, and TCRdb holds only the in-frame ones, with some missing. The sample gives some 120,000 clones, 70% to 80% of which show up once; over 1.5% is in the top ten. Germline CDR1 reads SNHLY; CDR2 reads FYNNEI. CDR3 size: 14 residues. Trimming cost V 5 bases and J 6 bases; bases outside gene matches: 6. Points on this clone: Its antigen remains unknown.

This TCR derives from a woman between 18 and 29 years old in good health and CMV-seronegative. The sequencing input was PBMCs. The gene calls are TRBV2 and TRBJ1-5; 8 nucleotides align to TRBD1. The CDR3 nucleotides read TGTGCCAGCAGTTCGGACAGGGAGGGTCAGCCCCAGCATTTT. Translated, it gives CASSSDREGQPQHF.